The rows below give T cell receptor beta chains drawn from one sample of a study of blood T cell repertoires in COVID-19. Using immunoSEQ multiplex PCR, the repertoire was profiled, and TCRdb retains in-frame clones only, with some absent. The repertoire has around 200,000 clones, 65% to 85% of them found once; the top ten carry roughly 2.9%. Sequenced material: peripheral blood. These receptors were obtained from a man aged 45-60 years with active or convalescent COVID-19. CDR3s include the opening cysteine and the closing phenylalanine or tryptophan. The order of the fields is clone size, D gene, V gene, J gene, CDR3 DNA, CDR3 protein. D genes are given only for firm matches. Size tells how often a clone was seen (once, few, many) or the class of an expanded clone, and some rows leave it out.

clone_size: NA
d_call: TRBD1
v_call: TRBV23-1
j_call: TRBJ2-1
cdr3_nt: TGCGCCAGCAGTCAATCCGACAGGGGGGACAATGAGCAGTTCTTC
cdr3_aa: CASSQSDRGDNEQFF

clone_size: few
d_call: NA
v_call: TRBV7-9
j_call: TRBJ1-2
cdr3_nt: TGTGCCAGCAGCTTAGGTGGGGGGGCCTTCCGAGGAGGTGGCTACACCTTC
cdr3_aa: CASSLGGGAFRGGGYTF

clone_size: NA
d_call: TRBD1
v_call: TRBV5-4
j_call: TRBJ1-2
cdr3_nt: TGTGCCAGCAGCTGGCAAGGGACAGCCCATGGCTACACCTTC
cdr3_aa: CASSWQGTAHGYTF

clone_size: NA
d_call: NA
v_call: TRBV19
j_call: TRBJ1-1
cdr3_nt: TGTGCCAGTAGTATAGGGCCAGGGAGGGGCACTGAAGCTTTCTTT
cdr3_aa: CASSIGPGRGTEAFF

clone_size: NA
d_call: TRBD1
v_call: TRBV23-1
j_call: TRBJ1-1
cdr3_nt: TGCGCCAGCAGTCAAGCGGGACAGGGGTCTTCTAATATTGGGGACACTGAAGCTTTCTTT
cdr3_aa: CASSQAGQGSSNIGDTEAFF

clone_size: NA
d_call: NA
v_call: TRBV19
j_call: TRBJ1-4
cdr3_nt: TGTGCCAGTAGTGCCGCAGGGGCAACTAATGAAAAACTGTTTTTT
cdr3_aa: CASSAAGATNEKLFF

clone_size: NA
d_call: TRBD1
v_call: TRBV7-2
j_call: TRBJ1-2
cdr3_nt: TGTGCCAGCAGCTCGGGACAGGGGCTCTATGGCTACACCTTC
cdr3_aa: CASSSGQGLYGYTF

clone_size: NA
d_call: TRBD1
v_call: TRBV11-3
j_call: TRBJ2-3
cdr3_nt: TGTGCCAGCAGCTCAAGAGGGACAGTGGGCACAGATACGCAGTATTTT
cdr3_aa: CASSSRGTVGTDTQYF

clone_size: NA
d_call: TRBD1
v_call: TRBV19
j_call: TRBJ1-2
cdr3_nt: TGTGCCAGTATATCGGACAGGGGTGGCTATGGCTACACCTTC
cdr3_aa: CASISDRGGYGYTF

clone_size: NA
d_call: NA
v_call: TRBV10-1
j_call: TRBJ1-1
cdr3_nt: TGCGCCAGCAGTGAGCTGCTTGGGGCGCTGCCCAACACTGAAGCTTTCTTT
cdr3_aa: CASSELLGALPNTEAFF

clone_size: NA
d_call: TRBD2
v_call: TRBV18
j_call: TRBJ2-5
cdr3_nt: TGTGCCAGCTCACCACAGCGGGCTAGCGGGGGTGAGACCCAGTACTTC
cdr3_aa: CASSPQRASGGETQYF

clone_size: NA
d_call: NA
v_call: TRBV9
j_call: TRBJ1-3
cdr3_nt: TGTGCCAGCAGCAGCGGCCAGGCGGGGACGGGAAACACCATATATTTT
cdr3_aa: CASSSGQAGTGNTIYF

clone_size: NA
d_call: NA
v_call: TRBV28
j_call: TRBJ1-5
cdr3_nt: TGTGCCAGCAGTTTTTCCTCTGAGGGTGGCAATCAGCCCCAGCATTTT
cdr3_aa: CASSFSSEGGNQPQHF

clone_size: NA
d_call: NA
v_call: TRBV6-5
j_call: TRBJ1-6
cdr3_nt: TGTGCCAGCGGGAATGGAGGGCGCACCCTCCACTTT
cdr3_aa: CASGNGGRTLHF

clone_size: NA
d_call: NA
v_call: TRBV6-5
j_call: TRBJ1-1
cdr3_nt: TGTGCCAGCAGGACTTCCGACAGGCGTGAAGCTTTCTTT
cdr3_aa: CASRTSDRREAFF

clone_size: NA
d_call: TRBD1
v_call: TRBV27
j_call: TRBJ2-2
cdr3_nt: TGTGCCAGCAGCGTACAGGGGAATTCGGCCGGGGAGCTGTTTTTT
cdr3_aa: CASSVQGNSAGELFF

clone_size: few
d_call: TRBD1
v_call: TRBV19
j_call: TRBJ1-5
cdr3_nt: TGTGCCAGTAGTATAGAGAGGGGGCAGGGCCAGCCCCAGCATTTT
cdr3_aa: CASSIERGQGQPQHF

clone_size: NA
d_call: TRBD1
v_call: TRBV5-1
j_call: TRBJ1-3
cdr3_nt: TGCGCCAGCAGCTTGGGAGGACAGGGATCTGGAAACACCATATATTTT
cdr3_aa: CASSLGGQGSGNTIYF

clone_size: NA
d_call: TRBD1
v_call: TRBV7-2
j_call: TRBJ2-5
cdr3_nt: TGTGCCAGCAGCTTGTACAGGGGCGAGACCCAGTACTTC
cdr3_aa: CASSLYRGETQYF

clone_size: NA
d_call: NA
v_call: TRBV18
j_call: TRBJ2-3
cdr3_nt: TGTGCCAGCTCCCCTCGGGCGGGGGATACGCAGTATTTT
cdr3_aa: CASSPRAGDTQYF

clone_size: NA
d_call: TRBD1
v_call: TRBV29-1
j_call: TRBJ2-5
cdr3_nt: TGCAGCGTTGGGCGTTGGGACAGGGACCAAGAGACCCAGTACTTC
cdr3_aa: CSVGRWDRDQETQYF

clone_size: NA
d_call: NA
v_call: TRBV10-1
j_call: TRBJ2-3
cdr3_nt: TGCGCCAGCAGCGGACAGCGCTCCACAGATACGCAGTATTTT
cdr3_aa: CASSGQRSTDTQYF

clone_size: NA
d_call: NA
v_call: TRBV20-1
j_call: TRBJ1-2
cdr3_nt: TGCAGTGCTAGAGATCCGAGTTCGGTCACCTTC
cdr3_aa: CSARDPSSVTF

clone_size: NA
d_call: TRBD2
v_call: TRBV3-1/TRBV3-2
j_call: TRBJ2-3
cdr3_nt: TGTGCCAGCAGCCCTGAGGCTAGCGGGGGGAGGGCAGATACGCAGTATTTT
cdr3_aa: CASSPEASGGRADTQYF

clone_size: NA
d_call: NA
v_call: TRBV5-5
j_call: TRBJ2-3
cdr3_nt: TGTGCCAGCAGCTTTCGGTGGAGCACAGATACGCAGTATTTT
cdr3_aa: CASSFRWSTDTQYF

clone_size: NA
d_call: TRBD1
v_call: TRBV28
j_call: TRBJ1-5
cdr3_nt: TGTGCCAGCAGTCGCCCGGGACAGGGGGCCCATCAGCCCCAGCATTTT
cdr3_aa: CASSRPGQGAHQPQHF

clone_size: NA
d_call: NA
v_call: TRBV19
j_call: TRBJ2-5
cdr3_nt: TGTGCCAGTAGTATAAGGGGCGTTGGTGAGACCCAGTACTTC
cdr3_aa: CASSIRGVGETQYF

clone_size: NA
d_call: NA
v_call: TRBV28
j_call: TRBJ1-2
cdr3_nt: TGTGCCAGCAGTTTATTGGCAGGGAACTATGGCTACACCTTC
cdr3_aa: CASSLLAGNYGYTF

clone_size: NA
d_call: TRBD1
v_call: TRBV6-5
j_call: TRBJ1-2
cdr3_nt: TGTGCCAGCAGTCTCACAGGGGGCGCCTATGGCTACACCTTC
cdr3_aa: CASSLTGGAYGYTF

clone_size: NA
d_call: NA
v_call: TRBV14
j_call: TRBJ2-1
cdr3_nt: TGTGCCAGCAGCCAAGATCCTAGCGACTCCTACAATGAGCAGTTCTTC
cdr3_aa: CASSQDPSDSYNEQFF

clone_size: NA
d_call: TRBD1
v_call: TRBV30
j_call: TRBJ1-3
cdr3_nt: TGTGCCCCGGATAGGGGGGACAGGGGTCTTCTCTCTGGAAACACCATATATTTT
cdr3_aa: CAPDRGDRGLLSGNTIYF

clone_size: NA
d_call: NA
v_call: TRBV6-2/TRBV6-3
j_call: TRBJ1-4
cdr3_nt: TGTGCCAGCAGTCAGTCCTTGGGCAGGGGATGTTTTTTT
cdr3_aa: CASSQSLGRGCFF

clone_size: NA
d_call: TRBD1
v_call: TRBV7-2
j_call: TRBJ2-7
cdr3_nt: TGTGCCAGCAGCCCGCACAGGGGGCCCTCCTACGAGCAGTACTTC
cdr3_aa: CASSPHRGPSYEQYF

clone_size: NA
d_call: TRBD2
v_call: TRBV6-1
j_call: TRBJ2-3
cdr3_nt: TGTGCCAGCAGTGACACCCGGACTAGCGGGAGAGGGGCAGATACGCAGTATTTT
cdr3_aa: CASSDTRTSGRGADTQYF

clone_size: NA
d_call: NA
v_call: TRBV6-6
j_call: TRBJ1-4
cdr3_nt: TGTGCCAGCAGTTACATGAGCGAAAAACTGTTTTTT
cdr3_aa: CASSYMSEKLFF

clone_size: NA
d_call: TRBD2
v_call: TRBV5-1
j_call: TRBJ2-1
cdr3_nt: TGCGCCAGCAGCTTCGGTAGCGGGAACTACAATGAGCAGTTCTTC
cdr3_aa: CASSFGSGNYNEQFF

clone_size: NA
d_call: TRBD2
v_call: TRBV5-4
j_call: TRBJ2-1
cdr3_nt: TGTGCCAGCCACTCCCCGGGACTAGCGGGAGGAGGGGCTGACAATGAGCAGTTCTTC
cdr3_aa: CASHSPGLAGGGADNEQFF

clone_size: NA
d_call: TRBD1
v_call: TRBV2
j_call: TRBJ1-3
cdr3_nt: TGTGCCAGCATCGGGGACAGATCTGGAAACACCATATATTTT
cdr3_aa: CASIGDRSGNTIYF

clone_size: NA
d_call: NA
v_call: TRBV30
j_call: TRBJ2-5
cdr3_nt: TGTGCCTGGGGACGGCAAGAGACCCAGTACTTC
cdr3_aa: CAWGRQETQYF

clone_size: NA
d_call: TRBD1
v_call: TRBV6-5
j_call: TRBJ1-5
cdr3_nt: TGTGCCAGCAGTTACCGCAGGGGGCTCAATCAGCCCCAGCATTTT
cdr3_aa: CASSYRRGLNQPQHF

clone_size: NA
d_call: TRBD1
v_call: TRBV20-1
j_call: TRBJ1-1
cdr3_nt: TGCAGTGCTAGTGGACAGGGGGCTCCGGGCACTGAAGCTTTCTTT
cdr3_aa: CSASGQGAPGTEAFF

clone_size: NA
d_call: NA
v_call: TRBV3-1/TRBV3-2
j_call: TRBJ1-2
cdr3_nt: TGTGCCAGCAGCCAAGACAGGGCGGGGGGTGGCTACACCTTC
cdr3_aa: CASSQDRAGGGYTF

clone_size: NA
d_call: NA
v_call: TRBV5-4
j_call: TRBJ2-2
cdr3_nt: TGTGCCAGCAGCTCGGGTGGGGGCCGGGAAACCGGGGAGCTGTTTTTT
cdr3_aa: CASSSGGGRETGELFF

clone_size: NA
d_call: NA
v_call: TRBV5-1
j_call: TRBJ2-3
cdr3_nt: TGCGCCAGCAGCCTTTTCGGCACAGATACGCAGTATTTT
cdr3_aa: CASSLFGTDTQYF

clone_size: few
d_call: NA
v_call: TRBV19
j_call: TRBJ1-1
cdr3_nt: TGTGCCAGTAGAACCACGGACACCTCGAACACTGAAGCTTTCTTT
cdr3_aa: CASRTTDTSNTEAFF

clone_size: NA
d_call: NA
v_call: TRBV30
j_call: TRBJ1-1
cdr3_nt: TGTGCCTGGAGGCTACTAGGGCTAAGGAACACTGAAGCTTTCTTT
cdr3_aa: CAWRLLGLRNTEAFF

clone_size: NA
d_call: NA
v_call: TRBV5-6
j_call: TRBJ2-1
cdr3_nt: TGTGCCAGCAGCTTGCAAGGCCCCAGGTTTGGCAATGAGCAGTTCTTC
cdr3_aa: CASSLQGPRFGNEQFF

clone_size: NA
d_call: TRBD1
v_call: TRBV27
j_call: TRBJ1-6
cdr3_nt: TGTGCCAGCAGTTTACATAGGGGGCAGGGACGGTCACCCCTCCACTTT
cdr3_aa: CASSLHRGQGRSPLHF

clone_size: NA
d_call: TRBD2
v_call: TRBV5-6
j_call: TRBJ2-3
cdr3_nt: TGTGCCAGCAGCTCCCTCAGACTAGCGGGGGCCACAGATACGCAGTATTTT
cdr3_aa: CASSSLRLAGATDTQYF

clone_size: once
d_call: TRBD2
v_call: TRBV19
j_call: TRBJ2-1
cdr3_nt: TGTGCCAGTAGTCCCTGGGGGCTAGCGGGGGTCACCTACAATGAGCAGTTCTTC
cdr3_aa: CASSPWGLAGVTYNEQFF

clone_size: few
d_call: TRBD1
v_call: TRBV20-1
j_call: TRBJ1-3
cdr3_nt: TGCAGTGCTAGTAAGGGGGCCAGCTCTGGAAACACCATATATTTT
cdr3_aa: CSASKGASSGNTIYF

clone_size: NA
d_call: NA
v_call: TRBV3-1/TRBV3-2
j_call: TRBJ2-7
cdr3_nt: TGTGCCAGCAGCCAAGAAGCCAGGGCCAACTCCTACGAGCAGTACTTC
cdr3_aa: CASSQEARANSYEQYF

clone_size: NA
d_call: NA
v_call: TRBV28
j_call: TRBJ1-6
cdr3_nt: TGTGCCAGCAGTTCCCAGCAGGGGAGAAATTCACCCCTCCACTTT
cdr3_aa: CASSSQQGRNSPLHF

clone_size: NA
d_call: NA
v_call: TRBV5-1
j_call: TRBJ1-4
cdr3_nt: TGCGCCAGCAGCTTGGTTGCAGGGCCAACTAATGAAAAACTGTTTTTT
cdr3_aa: CASSLVAGPTNEKLFF